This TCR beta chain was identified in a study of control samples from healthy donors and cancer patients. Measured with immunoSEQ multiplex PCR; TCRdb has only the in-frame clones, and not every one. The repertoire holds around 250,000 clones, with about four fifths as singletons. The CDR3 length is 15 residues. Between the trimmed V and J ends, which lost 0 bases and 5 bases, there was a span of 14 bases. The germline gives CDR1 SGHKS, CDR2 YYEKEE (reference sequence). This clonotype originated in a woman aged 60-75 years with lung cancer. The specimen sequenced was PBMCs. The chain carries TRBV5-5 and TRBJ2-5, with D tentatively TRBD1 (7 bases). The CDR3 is CASSLVARGDETQYF. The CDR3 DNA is TGTGCCAGCAGCTTGGTTGCCAGGGGGGATGAGACCCAGTACTTC.